These 31 T cell receptor beta chains were all obtained from the same sample, sequenced in a study of blood T cell repertoires in COVID-19. The method was immunoSEQ multiplex PCR; TCRdb's version includes in-frame clones alone and lacks a portion of them. The sample lists tens of thousands of clones, approximately 88% occurring once. What was sequenced was peripheral blood. These receptors all come from a human donor in a cohort sampled during active COVID-19.

V usage is TRBV7-3 and J usage is TRBJ2-1, with 9 bases that match TRBD2. The V gene end was trimmed by 6 bases and the J gene end by 7 bases; junction bases not matched to a gene: 10. The CDR3 runs to 15 residues. Germline loops: CDR1 SGHTA, CDR2 FQGTGA. CDR3 in DNA: TGTGCCAGCAGTTACGGGGGGACTAGCCGGAATGAGCAGTTCTTC. Translation: CASSYGGTSRNEQFF.

The chain couples TRBV5-1 to TRBJ2-5; TRBD1 aligns across 8 bases. CDR3 length: 15 residues. J was trimmed by 2 bases and V by 0 bases; bases with no gene match: 3. Germline-derived CDR1 and CDR2 are SGHRS and YFSETQ. CDR3 nucleotide sequence: TGCGCCAGCAGCTTGGCTGGACAGGGACAAGAGACCCAGTACTTC. It yields the protein CASSLAGQGQETQYF.

The J gene is TRBJ1-1, the V gene TRBV6-6; 9 nucleotides line up with TRBD1. Germline lookup yields CDR1 MNHNY and CDR2 SVGAGI (reference sequence). The CDR3 is 16 residues long. The ends lost 6 bases at V and 3 bases at J; junction bases unmatched: 11. This CDR3 reads CASRFGQGWGHTEAFF. For the CDR3, the DNA is TGTGCCAGCAGGTTCGGACAGGGGTGGGGTCACACTGAAGCTTTCTTT.

The chain couples TRBV6-6 to TRBJ1-5; TRBD1 is a possible D gene (6 bases). This CDR3 is built from 17 residues. Germline V CDR1 and CDR2: MNHNY, SVGAGI (reference sequence). Trimming cost V 5 bases and J 2 bases, with 19 bases left between them. CDR3 residues: CASSPPGVPWGNQPQHF. Here the CDR3 DNA reads TGTGCCAGCAGTCCCCCAGGGGTGCCGTGGGGCAATCAGCCCCAGCATTTT.

V is TRBV6-6 and J is TRBJ1-4, with D tentatively TRBD1 (6 bases). Trimming removed 5 bases from V and 7 bases from J, with 14 bases in between. The CDR3 runs 14 residues. From germline, CDR1 is MNHNY and CDR2 SVGAGI (reference sequence). CDR3 in amino acids: CASSPQGLREKLFF. In nucleotides, the CDR3 is TGTGCCAGCAGTCCACAGGGCCTCCGTGAAAAACTGTTTTTT.

The gene calls are TRBV5-4 and TRBJ1-1; no clear D gene. CDR3 length equals 13 residues. Germline CDR1 SGHNT, CDR2 YYREEE (reference sequence). Trimming stripped 5 bases from V and 5 bases from J, with 13 bases between. The CDR3: CASSIKTRTEAFF. CDR3 sequence (DNA): TGTGCCAGCAGTATTAAAACGAGAACTGAAGCTTTCTTT.

In this sample, this clone turned up a few times. V gene TRBV3-1 (or the pseudogene TRBV3-2) combines with J gene TRBJ1-6; D remains unclear. The CDR3 totals 15 residues. Trimming took off 9 bases at V and 0 bases at J, with 12 bases between the two ends. Germline V lookup: CDR1 LGHDT, CDR2 YNNKEL (reference sequence). The CDR3, as DNA: TGTGCCAGTCAAGAACAGATCTCCTATAATTCACCCCTCCACTTT. Amino acid sequence: CASQEQISYNSPLHF.

This sequence joins TRBV19 and TRBJ1-4; 10 bases line up with TRBD1. With V trimmed by 6 bases and J by 6 bases, 4 bases remained unmatched. CDR1 and CDR2 (germline): LNHDA, SQIVND (reference sequence). The CDR3 extends over 14 amino acids. CDR3 amino acids: CASRRTGGDEKLFF. The CDR3 DNA sequence: TGTGCCAGTAGACGGACAGGGGGAGATGAAAAACTGTTTTTT. The full variable domain, its missing parts supplied by reference TRBV19 and TRBJ1-4, is DGGITQSPKYLFRKEGQNVTLSCEQNLNHDAMYWYRQDPGQGLRLIYYSQIVNDFQKGDIAEGYSVSREKKESFPLTVTSAQKNPTAFYLCASRRTGGDEKLFFGSGTQLSVL.

V usage is TRBV19 and J usage is TRBJ2-3; TRBD2 is a possible D gene (7 bases). The CDR3 extends over 16 amino acids. Trimming cost V 4 bases and J 4 bases, with 18 bases left between them. The germline V gene has CDR1 LNHDA and CDR2 SQIVND (reference sequence). The CDR3 coding sequence is TGTGCCAGTAGTAGTGGGGGGGGCGCGTCCGCAGATACGCAGTATTTT. Translating it yields CASSSGGGASADTQYF. The full variable domain, rest sourced from reference TRBV19 and TRBJ2-3, is DGGITQSPKYLFRKEGQNVTLSCEQNLNHDAMYWYRQDPGQGLRLIYYSQIVNDFQKGDIAEGYSVSREKKESFPLTVTSAQKNPTAFYLCASSSGGGASADTQYFGPGTRLTVL.

V usage is TRBV29-1 and J usage is TRBJ2-7; 8 nucleotides align to TRBD1. This CDR3 region has 14 residues. V trimming: 4 bases; J trimming: 5 bases; junction bases outside the gene matches: 10. Germline V gene sequence: CDR1 SQVTM, CDR2 ANQGSEA. CDR3 residues: CSVAPRDRPHEQYF. The CDR3 nucleotides read TGCAGCGTTGCCCCTCGGGACAGGCCTCACGAGCAGTACTTC.

This clone came up once. This chain uses TRBV6-2 or TRBV6-3 with TRBJ1-1, with TRBD1 as a possible D gene (6 bases). The V gene lost 0 bases and the J gene lost 0 bases, with 17 bases spanning the gap. Germline CDR1 is MNHEY and CDR2 is SVGEGT. The CDR3 is made up of 18 amino acids. The CDR3 sequence is CASSYSARGSPMNTEAFF. In nucleotides, the CDR3 is TGTGCCAGCAGTTACTCAGCCAGGGGATCACCAATGAACACTGAAGCTTTCTTT.

The gene calls are TRBV10-2 and TRBJ2-5; D is perhaps TRBD2 (6 bases). Germline V gene lookup returns CDR1 WSHSY and CDR2 SAAADI. This CDR3 has 13 amino acids. V dropped 3 bases and J dropped 5 bases, with 10 bases sitting between them. The chain's CDR3 is CASSDGGRETQYF. The CDR3 DNA reads as TGCGCCAGCAGTGACGGAGGGAGGGAGACCCAGTACTTC.

The V gene is TRBV4-3, the J gene TRBJ2-3; 12 bases match TRBD2. The V and J ends lost 0 bases and 0 bases, in that order; junction bases with no gene match: 4. From germline, CDR1 is LGHNA and CDR2 YSLEER. The CDR3 length is 18 residues. The CDR3 region has the DNA TGCGCCAGCAGCCAAGATTTGACTAGCGGGGGTAGCACAGATACGCAGTATTTT. Translation gives CASSQDLTSGGSTDTQYF.

This clone turned up a few times. The J gene is TRBJ2-1, the V gene TRBV5-6; TRBD1 is a possible D gene (7 bases). Per the germline V gene, CDR1 is SGHDT and CDR2 is YYEEEE. The CDR3 length is 17 residues. V lost 0 bases and J lost 2, with 15 bases in between. In DNA form, the CDR3 reads TGTGCCAGCAGCTTGGGACTGGGCGGGACAGCCTACAATGAGCAGTTCTTC. This translates into CASSLGLGGTAYNEQFF.

This clone was counted between two and nine times. Written as DNA, the CDR3 is TGTGCCAGCAGCTTAGGCCCTAGTTCAGGGGAGCTGTTTTTT. It codes for CASSLGPSSGELFF. The V gene is TRBV7-2, the J gene TRBJ2-2, with unresolved D. The germline gives CDR1 SGHTA, CDR2 FQGNSA. The CDR3 runs 14 residues. Trimming took off 1 base at V and 8 bases at J, with 11 bases between the two ends.

The V and J genes are TRBV6-6 and TRBJ1-6, with a weak D call TRBD1 (5 bases). This CDR3 comprises 16 residues. The V gene's germline CDR1 is MNHNY and CDR2 SVGAGI (reference sequence). Trimming shortened V by 6 bases and J by 6 bases, and 18 bases separated the two germline ends. Here the CDR3 reads CASRPAGGDSNSPLHF. The CDR3 nucleotides read TGTGCCAGCAGGCCGGCCGGGGGTGATAGTAATTCACCCCTCCACTTT.

The rearrangement joins TRBV14 to TRBJ1-3; D possibly corresponds to TRBD1 (5 bases). Trimming left V 0 bases short and J 2 bases short, with 8 bases between. The CDR3 loop spans 15 amino acids. CDR1 is SGHDN and CDR2 is FVKESK in the germline V gene. DNA of the CDR3: TGTGCCAGCAGCCAAGATCGGGGGGCTGGAAACACCATATATTTT. It specifies CASSQDRGAGNTIYF. Together with reference TRBV14 and TRBJ1-3, the CDR3 gives the full variable domain: EAGVTQFPSHSVIEKGQTVTLRCDPISGHDNLYWYRRVMGKEIKFLLHFVKESKQDESGMPNNRFLAERTGGTYSTLKVQPAELEDSGVYFCASSQDRGAGNTIYFGEGSWLTVV.

The J gene is TRBJ2-7, the V gene TRBV19; tentative D call: TRBD2 (7 bases). The CDR3 runs to 15 residues. V was shortened by 10 bases and J by 2 bases, with 21 bases between the two germline ends. The germline gives CDR1 LNHDA, CDR2 SQIVND (reference sequence). CDR3 amino acids: CATAGQTRGTYEQYF. In DNA form, the CDR3 reads TGTGCCACAGCGGGACAAACCAGGGGAACCTACGAGCAGTACTTC.

The V and J genes are TRBV2 and TRBJ1-2, with D possibly being TRBD1 (5 bases). Germline V gene lookup returns CDR1 SNHLY and CDR2 FYNNEI. Deletions cut 0 bases from V and 4 bases from J, with 9 bases between. The CDR3 has 14 amino acids. The CDR3 reads CASSEAQGGYGYTF. DNA of the CDR3: TGTGCCAGCAGTGAAGCGCAGGGAGGCTATGGCTACACCTTC.

This chain joins TRBV25-1 and TRBJ1-3; 7 bases map to TRBD1. V lost 5 bases, J lost 4 bases, and 11 bases stayed unmatched. This CDR3 region has 16 residues. Germline assignment: CDR1 MGHDK and CDR2 SYGVNS. CDR3 sequence: CASSNEKGAWGNTIYF. The CDR3 DNA sequence: TGTGCCAGCAGTAATGAAAAGGGGGCTTGGGGAAACACCATATATTTT.

The chain combines TRBV19 with TRBJ1-3; weak D call: TRBD1 (5 bases). This CDR3 region has 15 residues. The V gene lost 5 bases and the J gene lost 0 bases, with 11 bases spanning the gap. CDR1 is LNHDA, CDR2 SQIVND, per germline (reference sequence). CDR3 in amino acids: CASSFQGSSGNTIYF. The CDR3 nucleotides are TGTGCCAGTAGTTTCCAGGGTTCCTCTGGAAACACCATATATTTT. Looking up the rest from reference TRBV19 and TRBJ1-3 gives the full variable domain: DGGITQSPKYLFRKEGQNVTLSCEQNLNHDAMYWYRQDPGQGLRLIYYSQIVNDFQKGDIAEGYSVSREKKESFPLTVTSAQKNPTAFYLCASSFQGSSGNTIYFGEGSWLTVV.

V is TRBV10-3 and J is TRBJ1-2; weak D call: TRBD1 (5 bases). Germline CDR1 is ENHRY and CDR2 is SYGVKD. This CDR3 spans 15 amino acids. The V end was cut by 6 bases, the J end by 10 bases, with 24 bases between. The CDR3 here is CAIRNTGGTHTHYTF. The CDR3 DNA reads as TGTGCCATCAGAAACACTGGGGGGACGCACACCCACTACACCTTC.

The rearrangement joins TRBV6-4 to TRBJ2-1; TRBD2 matches at 13 bases. CDR3 length: 19 amino acids. The germline CDR1 and CDR2 sequences are MRHNA and SNTAGT. Trimming at V came to 0 bases and at J to 4 bases, leaving 9 bases not matched to a gene. The CDR3 region is CASSDSPPGLAGPYNEQFF. In DNA, the CDR3 is TGTGCCAGCAGTGACTCACCCCCGGGACTAGCGGGACCTTACAATGAGCAGTTCTTC.

The CDR3 reads CASRKGTSGGTGELFF. The CDR3 coding sequence is TGTGCCAGCAGAAAAGGGACTAGCGGGGGAACCGGGGAGCTGTTTTTT. The chain recombines TRBV7-9 with TRBJ2-2; TRBD2 matches at 14 bases. This CDR3 is 16 amino acids long. The germline gives CDR1 SEHNR, CDR2 FQNEAQ (reference sequence). V was pared by 6 bases and J by 5 bases, with 5 bases of the junction left unmatched. The whole variable domain, filled in from reference TRBV7-9 and TRBJ2-2, reads DTGVSQNPRHKITKRGQNVTFRCDPISEHNRLYWYRQTLGQGPEFLTYFQNEAQLEKSRLLSDRFSAERPKGSFSTLEIQRTEQGDSAMYLCASRKGTSGGTGELFFGEGSRLTVL.

The chain uses TRBV18 and TRBJ1-1; D might be TRBD1 (5 bases). Trimming took 0 bases from V and 7 from J, leaving 15 bases between them. The CDR3 runs to 15 residues. Per the germline V gene, CDR1 is KGHSH and CDR2 is LQKENI. The CDR3 loop reads CASSPPGPWTNEAFF. CDR3 bases: TGTGCCAGCTCACCACCGGGGCCTTGGACTAATGAAGCTTTCTTT.

This chain links TRBV18 with TRBJ2-7; 8 positions match TRBD1. This CDR3 has 15 amino acids. The junction had 10 bases not matched to a gene; V was cut back by 5 bases and J by 4 bases. Germline V gives CDR1 KGHSH, CDR2 LQKENI. The CDR3 region has the DNA TGTGCCAGCTCATTAGGGGTTCGACAGGGGTACGAGCAGTACTTC. Translation gives CASSLGVRQGYEQYF.

The J gene is TRBJ2-1, the V gene TRBV14, with 10 bases lining up with TRBD1. The J segment lost 11 bases and the V segment lost 1 base, leaving 8 bases of the junction unmatched. CDR3 length: 15 residues. Germline V gives CDR1 SGHDN, CDR2 FVKESK. CDR3 nucleotides: TGTGCCAGCAGCCAAGGACAGGGGGCCGTTCGAAAGCAGTTCTTC. Translated, it gives CASSQGQGAVRKQFF.

The chain carries TRBV19 and TRBJ1-5; 7 nucleotides agree with TRBD1. Germline V lookup: CDR1 LNHDA, CDR2 SQIVND (reference sequence). After removal of 6 bases from V and 7 bases from J, the junction contained 9 bases not matched to a gene. The CDR3 length is 14 residues. The CDR3 DNA reads as TGTGCCAGTAGGGCGACAGGGATCGGACAGCCCCAGCATTTT. Translating gives CASRATGIGQPQHF.

V is TRBV18 and J is TRBJ1-1; D is unclear. V lost 4 bases to trimming and J lost 1 base, with 10 bases between them. Germline values: CDR1 KGHSH, CDR2 LQKENI. The CDR3 has 14 residues. CDR3: CASSQVSRNTEAFF. The CDR3 nucleotides read TGTGCCAGCTCACAAGTGTCGAGGAACACTGAAGCTTTCTTT.

This chain uses TRBV5-6 with TRBJ2-3; a weak D match, TRBD2 (6 bases). This CDR3 region has 15 residues. Germline assignment: CDR1 SGHDT and CDR2 YYEEEE. Trimming took off 4 bases at V and 5 bases at J, with 17 bases between the two ends. The CDR3 loop reads CASSPATGVLDTQYF. In DNA, the CDR3 is TGTGCCAGCAGCCCGGCCACGGGGGTTTTAGATACGCAGTATTTT.

J is TRBJ2-7 and V is TRBV21-1; the D segment call TRBD2 is taken from the table without a DNA check. TRBV21-1 is termed a pseudogene. This CDR3 spans 15 amino acids. CDR3 sequence reads: CASSIGTSDCYEQYF. The CDR3 DNA reads as TGTGCCAGCAGCATTGGGACTAGCGATTGCTACGAGCAGTACTTC.